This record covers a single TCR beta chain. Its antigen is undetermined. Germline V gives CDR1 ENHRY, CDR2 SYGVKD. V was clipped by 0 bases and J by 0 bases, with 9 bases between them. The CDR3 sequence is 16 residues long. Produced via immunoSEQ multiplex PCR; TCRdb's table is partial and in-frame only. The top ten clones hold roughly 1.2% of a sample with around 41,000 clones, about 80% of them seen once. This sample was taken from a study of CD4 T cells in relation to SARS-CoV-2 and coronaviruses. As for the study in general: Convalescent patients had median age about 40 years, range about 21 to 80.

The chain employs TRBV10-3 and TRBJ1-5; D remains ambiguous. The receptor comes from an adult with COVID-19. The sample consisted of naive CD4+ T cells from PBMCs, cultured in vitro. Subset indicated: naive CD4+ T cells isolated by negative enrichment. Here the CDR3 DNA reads TGTGCCATCAGTGAGTCTGGCGTCAGTAGCAATCAGCCCCAGCATTTT. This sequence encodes CAISESGVSSNQPQHF.